The 30 T cell receptor beta chains below were found in one sample sequenced in a study of long-term antiretroviral therapy in people with HIV. The assay, immunoSEQ v3.0, was run at survey level. Profiling relied on immunoSEQ multiplex PCR, and the TCRdb table lists in-frame clones only, not all of them. The sample contains roughly 25,000 clones, approximately 81% of which appear only once. Sequencing used unsorted PBMCs, obtained 2.3 years after starting antiretroviral therapy. These receptors all come from a man aged 40-55 years with HIV.

The rearrangement uses TRBV23-1 and TRBJ2-2, with D possibly matching TRBD1 (6 bases). TRBV23-1 counts as an open reading frame of uncertain function. CDR3 length equals 21 residues. With 0 bases removed from V and 0 bases from J, the gap between germline ends came to 23 bases. The CDR3 DNA is TGCGCCAGCAGTCAATCCTTTATCGATTTCGACAGGCCGCCGAACACCGGGGAGCTGTTTTTT. Its protein product is CASSQSFIDFDRPPNTGELFF.

The sample holds a few counts of this clone. This sequence joins TRBV18 and TRBJ1-5; a possible D gene is TRBD1 (5 bases). V was pared by 6 bases and J by 8 bases, with 14 bases between. Germline lookup yields CDR1 KGHSH and CDR2 LQKENI. There are 13 residues in the CDR3. CDR3 amino acids: CASSVTGGEPQHF. CDR3 in DNA: TGTGCCAGCTCGGTCACAGGCGGAGAGCCCCAGCATTTT.

The table lists this clone with a few counts. The chain carries TRBV9 and TRBJ2-1; tentatively, D is TRBD2 (5 bases). This CDR3 has 17 residues. Looked up from germline, CDR1 is SGDLS and CDR2 is YYNGEE. V gave up 0 bases and J gave up 0 bases, with 13 bases separating them. The CDR3 region has the DNA TGTGCCAGCAGCGTAGGACCGGTAGCGAGCTCCTACAATGAGCAGTTCTTC. It codes for CASSVGPVASSYNEQFF. The full variable domain, completed using reference TRBV9 and TRBJ2-1, is DSGVTQTPKHLITATGQRVTLRCSPRSGDLSVYWYQQSLDQGLQFLIQYYNGEERAKGNILERFSAQQFPDLHSELNLSSLELGDSALYFCASSVGPVASSYNEQFFGPGTRLTVL.

The rearrangement joins TRBV19 to TRBJ2-1; 14 bases line up with TRBD2. CDR1 and CDR2 from the germline V gene are LNHDA and SQIVND (reference sequence). This CDR3 spans 16 amino acids. The trim removed 6 bases at V and 9 bases at J, leaving 10 bases unmatched. This CDR3 reads CASSARTSGRLVEQFF. CDR3 coding DNA: TGTGCCAGTAGCGCAAGGACTAGCGGGAGGTTGGTTGAGCAGTTCTTC. Combining the CDR3 with reference TRBV19 and TRBJ2-1 gives the whole variable domain DGGITQSPKYLFRKEGQNVTLSCEQNLNHDAMYWYRQDPGQGLRLIYYSQIVNDFQKGDIAEGYSVSREKKESFPLTVTSAQKNPTAFYLCASSARTSGRLVEQFFGPGTRLTVL.

Concerning this clone: In the same sample, other DNA sequences code for this CDR3. The chain couples TRBV6-5 to TRBJ2-7; tentative D call: TRBD2 (6 bases). CDR3 length: 14 residues. Trimming took 2 bases from V and 3 from J, leaving 11 bases between them. CDR1 is MNHEY and CDR2 is SVGAGI in the germline V gene. The CDR3 loop reads CASSYGGSGYEQYF. As DNA, the CDR3 is TGTGCCAGCAGTTACGGGGGGTCGGGCTACGAGCAGTACTTC.

This clone has a handful of counts. The chain is built from TRBV9 and TRBJ1-6, with D possibly TRBD1 on 6 matching bases. V lost 0 bases, J lost 8 bases, and 15 bases lay in between. Germline V gene data show CDR1 as SGDLS and CDR2 as YYNGEE. This CDR3 comprises 16 residues. For the CDR3, the DNA is TGTGCCAGCAGCGTAGGACGGTACAGGGTTGATTCACCCCTCCACTTT. This codes for CASSVGRYRVDSPLHF.

This rearrangement joins TRBV7-9 to TRBJ2-7; tentatively, D is TRBD1 or TRBD2 (6 bases each). This CDR3 region has 17 residues. Trimming left V 1 base short and J 2 bases short, with 18 bases between. The germline gives CDR1 SEHNR, CDR2 FQNEAQ (reference sequence). CDR3 coding DNA: TGTGCCAGCAGCTTAGGTAGAGGAGGGGGGAAGACCTACGAGCAGTACTTC. Translated, it gives CASSLGRGGGKTYEQYF.

The rearrangement joins TRBV6-1 to TRBJ1-2; D unclear. The CDR3 extends over 13 amino acids. V was clipped by 2 bases and J by 7 bases, with 11 bases between them. Germline CDR1 reads MNHNS; CDR2 reads SASEGT. The CDR3 nucleotides read TGTGCCAGCAGTGAAAAGATCCGCTCTGGCTACACCTTC. This encodes CASSEKIRSGYTF.

The chain is built from TRBV6-5 and TRBJ1-2; 7 bases line up with TRBD1. The length of the CDR3 is 12 residues. J lost 8 bases, V lost 5 bases, and 5 bases had no gene match. The germline CDR1 and CDR2 sequences are MNHEY and SVGAGI. The CDR3 is CASSPTGKGYTF. CDR3 nucleotides: TGTGCCAGCAGTCCGACAGGGAAAGGCTACACCTTC.

In its sample, this clone was seen a few times. V gene TRBV27 combines with J gene TRBJ2-2; 10 bases line up with TRBD2. V dropped 5 bases and J dropped 7; count of bases not matched to a gene: 16. The germline V gene encodes CDR1 MNHEY and CDR2 SMNVEV (reference sequence). The CDR3 loop spans 18 amino acids. The CDR3 nucleotides are TGTGCCAGCAGTCATCGTAAGCGGGAGGGTTTTCGGGGCGGGGAGCTGTTTTTT. Its protein product is CASSHRKREGFRGGELFF.

The genes are TRBV10-3 and TRBJ2-7; either TRBD1 or TRBD2 may fit D (7 bases each). V dropped 6 bases and J dropped 2 bases, with 14 bases sitting between them. This CDR3 is built from 14 residues. The germline CDR1 and CDR2 sequences are ENHRY and SYGVKD. The CDR3 DNA sequence: TGTGCCATCAGGCCTCAGGGGGGGGCCTACGAGCAGTACTTC. Translated: CAIRPQGGAYEQYF.

This chain links TRBV23-1 with TRBJ1-5; TRBD1 agrees at 9 bases. TRBV23-1 is designated an ORF whose function remains uncertain. Unmatched junction bases numbered 7, after V lost 3 bases and J lost 4 bases. CDR3 length equals 16 residues. The CDR3, as DNA: TGCGCCAGCAGTCACCGGCGGGACAGGGTGAATCAGCCCCAGCATTTT. Translation gives CASSHRRDRVNQPQHF.

J is TRBJ2-1 and V is TRBV6-4, with 11 bases identical to TRBD2. The germline CDR1 and CDR2 sequences are MRHNA and SNTAGT. This CDR3 comprises 15 residues. Losses at the gene ends were 6 bases for V and 6 bases for J; bases not matched to a gene: 7. The CDR3 protein is CASSGTSGGGNEQFF. The CDR3 coding sequence is TGTGCCAGCAGCGGTACTAGCGGGGGAGGCAATGAGCAGTTCTTC.

V gene TRBV9 combines with J gene TRBJ2-7, with 10 positions matching TRBD1. CDR1 SGDLS and CDR2 YYNGEE come from the germline V gene. The V and J ends lost 3 bases and 6 bases, in that order; junction bases with no gene match: 3. The CDR3 length is 13 residues. This chain's CDR3 is CASSGGQGGEQYF. The CDR3 DNA is TGTGCCAGCAGCGGAGGACAGGGGGGCGAGCAGTACTTC.

The V gene is TRBV7-3, the J gene TRBJ1-2; no reliable D call. CDR1 and CDR2 from the germline V gene are SGHTA and FQGTGA. The ends were cut back, 3 bases at V and 1 base at J, with 6 bases in the middle. This CDR3 region has 13 residues. DNA for the CDR3: TGTGCCAGCAGCTTCGGGGTTAACTATGGCTACACCTTC. Translated: CASSFGVNYGYTF.

CDR3 coding DNA: TGCAGCGTTGCCCGAAATACAGGGGAGGAGACCCAGTACTTC. The encoded protein is CSVARNTGEETQYF. V usage is TRBV29-1 and J usage is TRBJ2-5, with 7 bases lining up with TRBD1. V trimming: 4 bases; J trimming: 5 bases; junction bases outside the gene matches: 10. There are 14 residues in the CDR3. Germline CDR1 is SQVTM and CDR2 is ANQGSEA.

V gene TRBV27 combines with J gene TRBJ2-3; the match to TRBD1 covers 8 bases. In germline, CDR1 is MNHEY, CDR2 SMNVEV (reference sequence). The CDR3 runs 15 residues. Trimming cost V 0 bases and J 3 bases; bases outside gene matches: 2. CDR3 sequence: CASSLSDRATDTQYF. CDR3 sequence (DNA): TGTGCCAGCAGTTTATCGGACAGGGCGACAGATACGCAGTATTTT.

This clone appeared a single time. The chain's CDR3 is CASSHGAGETQYF. CDR3 DNA: TGTGCCAGCAGCCACGGGGCAGGGGAGACCCAGTACTTC. The chain has TRBV6-6 and TRBJ2-5; D is tentatively TRBD1 or TRBD2 (5 bases each). V lost 6 bases and J lost 5, with 13 bases in between. Germline loops: CDR1 MNHNY, CDR2 SVGAGI (reference sequence). The CDR3 consists of 13 residues.

The chain joins TRBV15 to TRBJ2-1, with 8 nucleotides matching TRBD2. With 0 bases clipped from V and 6 bases from J, the junction kept 7 bases outside the gene matches. CDR1 and CDR2 (germline): LNHNV, YYDKDF (reference sequence). CDR3 length: 16 residues. In DNA form, the CDR3 reads TGTGCCACCAGCAGAGATTACGGCGGGAGGCTCAATGAGCAGTTCTTC. It translates to CATSRDYGGRLNEQFF.

This clone was picked up one time. The chain couples TRBV4-1 to TRBJ2-5; possible D gene TRBD2, 5 bases. V lost 5 bases to trimming and J lost 5 bases, with 9 bases between them. Germline values: CDR1 MGHRA, CDR2 YSYEKL. The CDR3 sequence is 12 residues long. The CDR3 region has the DNA TGCGCCAGCAGCGGAGGCGGTGAGACCCAGTACTTC. This sequence encodes CASSGGGETQYF.

V gene TRBV6-1 combines with J gene TRBJ1-4; TRBD1 matches at 8 bases. The V segment lost 3 bases and the J segment 12 bases; nucleotides outside the gene matches: 12. The germline gives CDR1 MNHNS, CDR2 SASEGT. The CDR3 runs to 15 residues. CDR3 sequence reads: CASSEYDRGPAELFF. DNA of the CDR3: TGTGCCAGCAGTGAGTACGACAGGGGCCCAGCCGAACTGTTTTTT.

The chain is built from TRBV12-5 and TRBJ1-1; D unresolved. The length of the CDR3 is 12 residues. Per germline, CDR1 LGHNT and CDR2 FRNRAP. Trimming took 2 bases from V and 4 from J, leaving 5 bases between them. The CDR3 DNA reads as TGTGCTAGTGGTTTGTGGACCACTGAAGCTTTCTTT. Translated: CASGLWTTEAFF.

The genes are TRBV6-6 and TRBJ2-7; the D gene is possibly TRBD1 (5 bases). The germline CDR1 and CDR2 sequences are MNHNY and SVGAGI (reference sequence). The CDR3 totals 14 residues. The ends were cut back, 0 bases at V and 1 base at J, with 7 bases in the middle. The CDR3 spells CASSYSRVSYEQYF. CDR3 sequence (DNA): TGTGCCAGCAGTTACTCCAGGGTTTCCTACGAGCAGTACTTC.

This sequence joins TRBV30 and TRBJ2-1; possibly TRBD2 for D (5 bases). The CDR3 loop spans 15 amino acids. Germline values: CDR1 GTSNPN, CDR2 SVGIG (reference sequence). Trimming stripped 3 bases from V and 3 bases from J, with 15 bases between. The CDR3, as DNA: TGTGCCTGGAGACATGGAGGCAGTATCTACAATGAGCAGTTCTTC. Encoded protein: CAWRHGGSIYNEQFF.

The rearrangement uses TRBV27 and TRBJ2-3; perhaps TRBD2 as D (6 bases). The CDR3 contains 17 residues. Germline CDR1 is MNHEY and CDR2 is SMNVEV (reference sequence). The V and J ends lost 0 bases and 4 bases respectively, with 17 bases between them. DNA for the CDR3: TGTGCCAGCAGTTTATCGGCCGGCGCGGGGCCCGCAGATACGCAGTATTTT. It translates to CASSLSAGAGPADTQYF.

The chain uses TRBV15 and TRBJ1-2; D unclear. This CDR3 contains 12 residues. Germline CDR1 and CDR2: LNHNV and YYDKDF (reference sequence). V was shortened by 5 bases and J by 1 base, with 5 bases between the two germline ends. The CDR3, as DNA: TGTGCCACCAGCCTATTTAACTATGGCTACACCTTC. Protein: CATSLFNYGYTF.

V usage is TRBV6-5 and J usage is TRBJ2-7; a possible D gene is TRBD2 (5 bases). This CDR3 contains 15 residues. CDR1 and CDR2 from the germline V gene are MNHEY and SVGAGI. V dropped 0 bases and J dropped 3 bases, with 12 bases sitting between them. Here the CDR3 reads CASSYSGVLDYEQYF. The CDR3 DNA follows: TGTGCCAGCAGTTACTCCGGGGTCCTGGACTACGAGCAGTACTTC.

The chain joins TRBV29-1 to TRBJ2-2; no firm D call. The CDR3 sequence is 14 residues long. Trimming shortened V by 3 bases and J by 1 base, and 9 bases separated the two germline ends. The germline gives CDR1 SQVTM, CDR2 ANQGSEA. For the CDR3, the DNA is TGCAGCGTTGACGGGCAAAAGAACACCGGGGAGCTGTTTTTT. Encoded protein: CSVDGQKNTGELFF.

V gene TRBV5-8 combines with J gene TRBJ1-6, with a possible D match to TRBD1 (5 bases). The CDR3 runs 14 residues. V was shortened by 0 bases and J by 7 bases, with 8 bases between the two germline ends. Per germline, CDR1 SGHTS and CDR2 YDEGEE. CDR3 region: CASSLGGTNSPLHF. The CDR3 DNA reads as TGTGCCAGCAGCTTGGGGGGCACAAATTCACCCCTCCACTTT. Based on the CDR3 plus reference TRBV5-8 and TRBJ1-6, the full variable domain is EAGVTQSPTHLIKTRGQQATLRCSPISGHTSVYWYQQALGLGLQFLLWYDEGEERNRGNFPPRFSGRQFPNYSSELNVNALELEDSALYLCASSLGGTNSPLHFGNGTRLTVT.

V gene TRBV19 combines with J gene TRBJ2-1; 10 nucleotides line up with TRBD1. CDR3 length: 15 amino acids. V gave up 3 bases and J gave up 2 bases; unmatched junction bases: 1. CDR1 and CDR2 from the germline V gene are LNHDA and SQIVND (reference sequence). The CDR3 loop reads CASSMGTGAYNEQFF. CDR3 sequence (DNA): TGTGCCAGTAGTATGGGGACAGGGGCCTACAATGAGCAGTTCTTC.